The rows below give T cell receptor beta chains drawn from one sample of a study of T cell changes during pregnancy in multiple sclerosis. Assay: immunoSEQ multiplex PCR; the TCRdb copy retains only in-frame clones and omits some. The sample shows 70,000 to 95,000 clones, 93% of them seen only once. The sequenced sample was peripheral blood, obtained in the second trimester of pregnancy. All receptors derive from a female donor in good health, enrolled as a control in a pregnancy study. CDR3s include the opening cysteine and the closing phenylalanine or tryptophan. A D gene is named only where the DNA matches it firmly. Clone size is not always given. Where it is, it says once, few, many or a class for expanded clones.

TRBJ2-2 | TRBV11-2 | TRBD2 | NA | TGTGCCAGCAGCTTAGCTAGCGGGGGTGCCGCGGAGCTGTTTTTT | CASSLASGGAAELFF
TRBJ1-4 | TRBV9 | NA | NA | TGTGCCAGCAGCGAGCAGGGTGGCACTAATGAAAAACTGTTTTTT | CASSEQGGTNEKLFF
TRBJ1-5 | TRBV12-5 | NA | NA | TGTGCTAGTGGTTTGTCGCCAGGGAATCAGCCCCAGCATTTT | CASGLSPGNQPQHF
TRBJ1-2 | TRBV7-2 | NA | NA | TGTGCCAGCAGCCCCCGGGGGGAACCCCTCTATGGCTACACCTTC | CASSPRGEPLYGYTF
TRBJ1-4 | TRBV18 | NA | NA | TGTGCCAGCTCACTTAATGGGCCTAATGAAAAACTGTTTTTT | CASSLNGPNEKLFF
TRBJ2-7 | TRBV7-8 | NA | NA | TGTGCCAGCAGCTTAGGGCGTTGGGACAAAATAGGGCAGTACTTC | CASSLGRWDKIGQYF
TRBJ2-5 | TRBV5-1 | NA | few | TGCGCCAGCAGCCTCCAAGAGACCCAGTACTTC | CASSLQETQYF
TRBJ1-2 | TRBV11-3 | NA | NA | TGTGCCAGCAGCTTACGTGCACAGGGAGGGGATGGCTACACCTTC | CASSLRAQGGDGYTF
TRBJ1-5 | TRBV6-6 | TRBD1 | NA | TGTGCCAGCAGCTACAGGGGGGGGTACGATCAGCCCCAGCATTTT | CASSYRGGYDQPQHF
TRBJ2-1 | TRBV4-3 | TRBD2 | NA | TGCGCCAGCAGCCAGGTTACCGGGACTACATACAATGAGCAGTTCTTC | CASSQVTGTTYNEQFF
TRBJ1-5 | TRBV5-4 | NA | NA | TGTGCCAGCAGCCAGGACAGTATAAATCAGCCCCAGCATTTT | CASSQDSINQPQHF
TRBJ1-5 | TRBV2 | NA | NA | TGTGCCAGCAGTACAGGGAATTATCAGCCCCAGCATTTT | CASSTGNYQPQHF
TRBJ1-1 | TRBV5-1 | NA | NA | TGCGCCAGCAGCTTAACCTCAACAGGGAACACTGAAGCTTTCTTT | CASSLTSTGNTEAFF
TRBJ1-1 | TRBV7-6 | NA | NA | TGTGCCAGCAGCTTAGCCGGGACATTCATGAACACTGAAGCTTTCTTT | CASSLAGTFMNTEAFF
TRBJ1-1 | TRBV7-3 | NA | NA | TGTGCCAGCAGCTTAAGTATGAACACTGAAGCTTTCTTT | CASSLSMNTEAFF
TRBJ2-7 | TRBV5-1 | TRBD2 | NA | TGCGCCAGCAGCAGTAGGAGCGGGGGGCCCCACGAGCAGTACTTC | CASSSRSGGPHEQYF
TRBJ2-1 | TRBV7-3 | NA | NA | TGTGCCAGCAGCCCAGGGCCCCTGGCTGAGCAGTTCTTC | CASSPGPLAEQFF
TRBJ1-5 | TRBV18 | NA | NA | TGTGCCAGCTCACCAACGGCTGCGAGGAATCAGCCCCAGCATTTT | CASSPTAARNQPQHF
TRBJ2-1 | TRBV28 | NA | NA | TGTGCCAGCGCACAGGGCTCCTACAATGAGCAGTTCTTC | CASAQGSYNEQFF
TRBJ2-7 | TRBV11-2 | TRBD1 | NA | TGTGCCAGCAGCTCACCCGGGACAGGCTCCTACGAGCAGTACTTC | CASSSPGTGSYEQYF
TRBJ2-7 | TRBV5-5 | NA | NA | TGTGCCAGCAGCTTGGGGCCGGGACACGTAGCCTACGAGCAGTACTTC | CASSLGPGHVAYEQYF
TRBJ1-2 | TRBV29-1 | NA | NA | TGCAGCGTTGATAGGCCAGGGTCGAACTATGGCTACACCTTC | CSVDRPGSNYGYTF
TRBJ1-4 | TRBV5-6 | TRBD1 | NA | TGTGCCAGCAGCTGGGACAGGAGTAATGAAAAACTGTTTTTT | CASSWDRSNEKLFF
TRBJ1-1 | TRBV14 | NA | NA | TGTGCCAGCAGCCAAGTAGACGAGGGAGCGGGTACTGAAGCTTTCTTT | CASSQVDEGAGTEAFF
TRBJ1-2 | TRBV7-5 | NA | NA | TGTGCCAGAAGCTTAGCGAGGATAGGAATCTGCTATGGCTACACCTTC | CARSLARIGICYGYTF
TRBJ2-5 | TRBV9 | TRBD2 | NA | TGTGCCAGCGGGGGAAGCGGGGGGTTCCAAGAGACCCAGTACTTC | CASGGSGGFQETQYF
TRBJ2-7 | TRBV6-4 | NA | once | TGTGCCAGCAGTGCGGGTCCTACCTACGAGCAGTACTTC | CASSAGPTYEQYF
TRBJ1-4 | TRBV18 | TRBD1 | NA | TGTGCCAGCTCACATATACGAACAGGGGGAGAAAAACTGTTTTTT | CASSHIRTGGEKLFF
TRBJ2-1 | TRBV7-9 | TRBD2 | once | TGTGCCAGCAGCCGGACTAGCGGGGGGGCGTACAATGAGCAGTTCTTC | CASSRTSGGAYNEQFF
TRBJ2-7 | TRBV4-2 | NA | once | TGTGCCAGCAGCCAAGGGCAGGGACTTACTACCTACGAGCAGTACTTC | CASSQGQGLTTYEQYF
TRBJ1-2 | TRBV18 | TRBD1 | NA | TGTGCCAGCTCAGCTGACAGGGGTCCGAGTGGCTACACCTTC | CASSADRGPSGYTF
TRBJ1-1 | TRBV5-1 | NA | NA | TGCGCCAGCAGCTTGTCCGGGGAAGCTTTCTTT | CASSLSGEAFF
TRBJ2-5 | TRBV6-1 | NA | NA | TGTGCCAGCAAAGAAGACAGTGCTTTGGTGACCCAGTACTTC | CASKEDSALVTQYF
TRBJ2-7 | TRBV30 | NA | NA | TGTGCCTGGAGTGTACTCGGTCTGTCTTACGAGCAGTACTTC | CAWSVLGLSYEQYF
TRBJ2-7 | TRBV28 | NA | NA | TGTGCCAGCAGTTCGACCGGACTTCTTTACGAGCAGTACTTC | CASSSTGLLYEQYF
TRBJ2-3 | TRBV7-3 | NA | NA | TGTGCCAGCAGCTTGTCCGGACCGAGCGGTGCAGATACGCAGTATTTT | CASSLSGPSGADTQYF
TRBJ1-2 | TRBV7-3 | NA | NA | TGTGCCAGCAGCCGAGAACCCCAAGAGGGCTACACCTTC | CASSREPQEGYTF
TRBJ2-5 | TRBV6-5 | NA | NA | TGTGCCAGCACCAGGACAGTCGCTGAGACCCAGTACTTC | CASTRTVAETQYF
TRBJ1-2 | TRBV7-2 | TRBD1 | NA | TGTGCCAGCAGCTTAGGTACAGGGGGCGGCTATGGCTACACCTTC | CASSLGTGGGYGYTF
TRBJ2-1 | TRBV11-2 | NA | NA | TGTGCCAGCAGCCCTTTGGGCGGGATCTACAATGAGCAGTTCTTC | CASSPLGGIYNEQFF
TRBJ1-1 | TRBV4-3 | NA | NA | TGCGCCAGCAGCCAACAGAACAGGGTCAAGGACACTGAAGCTTTCTTT | CASSQQNRVKDTEAFF
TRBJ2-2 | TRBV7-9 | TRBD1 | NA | TGTGCCAGCAGCCGGACACAGGGGGCCGAGTCCGGGGAGCTGTTTTTT | CASSRTQGAESGELFF
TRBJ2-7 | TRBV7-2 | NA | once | TGTGCCAGCAGACCAGGCAGGGGCGGCTACGAGCAGTACTTC | CASRPGRGGYEQYF
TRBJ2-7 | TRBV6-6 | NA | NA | TGTGCCAGCAGTTATTTAGGAGGTACCTACGAGCAGTACTTC | CASSYLGGTYEQYF
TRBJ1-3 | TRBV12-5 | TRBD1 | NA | TGTGCTAGTGGATATAGAATCCTCGGGACAGGGGGATTCGCCGGAAACACCATATATTTT | CASGYRILGTGGFAGNTIYF
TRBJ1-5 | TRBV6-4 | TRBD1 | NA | TGTGCCAGCAGTGACTACCCTCGGACAGGGGGCCTTAACTATAGCAATCAGCCCCAGCATTTT | CASSDYPRTGGLNYSNQPQHF
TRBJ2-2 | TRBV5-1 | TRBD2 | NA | TGCGCCAGCAGCTTTCGGGGGGAGAACACCGGGGAGCTGTTTTTT | CASSFRGENTGELFF
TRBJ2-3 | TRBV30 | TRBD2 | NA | TGTGCCTGGGGAGCGGGGGGTAGCACAGATACGCAGTATTTT | CAWGAGGSTDTQYF
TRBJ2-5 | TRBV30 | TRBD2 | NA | TGTGCCTGGAGTGTACCCCAACTAGCGGGGCGGACCCAGTACTTC | CAWSVPQLAGRTQYF
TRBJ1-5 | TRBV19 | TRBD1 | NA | TGTGCCAGCAGGGGACAGGCCGACAATCAGCCCCAGCATTTT | CASRGQADNQPQHF
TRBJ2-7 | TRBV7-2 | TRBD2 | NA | TGTGCCAGCAGCTTAGTGGCTAGCGGGTTCTCCTACGAGCAGTACTTC | CASSLVASGFSYEQYF
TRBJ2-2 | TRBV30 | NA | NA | TGTGCCTGGAGTGTAGACAGGATGACCGGGGAGCTGTTTTTT | CAWSVDRMTGELFF
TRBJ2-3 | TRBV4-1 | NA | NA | TGCGCCAGCAGCCGGACGGGACTCCTAGTCACAGATACGCAGTATTTT | CASSRTGLLVTDTQYF
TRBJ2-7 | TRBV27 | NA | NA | TGTGCCAGCAGTTTGTCAGGGTCGATTTCCTACGAGCAGTACTTC | CASSLSGSISYEQYF
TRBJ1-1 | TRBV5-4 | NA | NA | TGTGCCAGCACGAAGGGAGGGGAGGACACTGAAGCTTTCTTT | CASTKGGEDTEAFF